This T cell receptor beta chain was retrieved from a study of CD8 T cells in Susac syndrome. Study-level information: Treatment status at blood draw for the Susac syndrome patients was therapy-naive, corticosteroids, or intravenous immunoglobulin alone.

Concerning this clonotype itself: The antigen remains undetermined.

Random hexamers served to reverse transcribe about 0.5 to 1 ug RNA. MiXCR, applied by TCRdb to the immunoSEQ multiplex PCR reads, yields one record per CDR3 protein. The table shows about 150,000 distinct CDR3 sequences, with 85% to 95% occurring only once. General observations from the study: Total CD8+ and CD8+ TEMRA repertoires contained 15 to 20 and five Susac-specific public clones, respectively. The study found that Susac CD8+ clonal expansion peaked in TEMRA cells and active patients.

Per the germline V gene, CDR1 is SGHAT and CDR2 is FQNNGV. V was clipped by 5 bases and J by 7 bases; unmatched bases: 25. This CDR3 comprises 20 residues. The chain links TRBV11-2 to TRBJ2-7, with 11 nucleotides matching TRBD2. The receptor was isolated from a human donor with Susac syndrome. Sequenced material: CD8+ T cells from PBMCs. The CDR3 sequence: CASSPLAGLAGAPYGEEQYF. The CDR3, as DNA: TGTGCCAGCAGCCCTCTAGCCGGACTAGCGGGCGCACCCTACGGAGAGGAGCAGTACTTC.